This T cell receptor (beta chain) was identified in a study of CD8 T cells in ankylosing spondylitis. The CDR3 runs to 15 residues. The germline CDR1 and CDR2 sequences are SGHRS and YFSETQ. V gave up 0 bases and J gave up 2 bases; unmatched junction bases: 4. Ten or more counts support this clonotype. TCRdb re-derived calls from the 5' RACE reads in MiXCR, one entry per CDR3 protein. The repertoire holds tens of thousands of distinct CDR3 sequences, with over 5.5% as singletons. The V call is TRBV5-1, the J call TRBJ2-5, with 7 bases that match TRBD1. The TCR originated in a male donor with ankylosing spondylitis or in good health (not recorded which). The sequenced material came from blood, either unsorted or a sorted T cell fraction (not recorded which). The CDR3 loop reads CASSLGTGEQETQYF. In DNA form, the CDR3 reads TGCGCCAGCAGCTTGGGAACAGGGGAACAAGAGACCCAGTACTTC.